These 18 T cell receptor beta chains were all obtained from the same sample, sequenced in a study of identical twins. TCRdb ran MiXCR on the 5' RACE reads and lists one entry per CDR3 protein. This table holds roughly 690,000 distinct CDR3 sequences, approximately 6.1% found once. What was sequenced was naive T cells sorted from blood. All receptors come from a man younger than 30 in good health.

A few counts support this clonotype. The rearrangement links TRBV20-1 to TRBJ2-1; a possible D gene is TRBD1 (5 bases). The CDR3 contains 14 residues. The V gene's germline CDR1 is DFQATT and CDR2 SNEGSKA (reference sequence). Trimming took 1 base from V and 5 from J, leaving 12 bases between them. CDR3 DNA sequence: TGCAGTGCTAGAGGACAGCTTATCAACAATGAGCAGTTCTTC. This encodes CSARGQLINNEQFF.

This clonotype came up many times. The chain carries TRBV20-1 and TRBJ2-1; D remains unclear. Between the trimmed V and J ends, which lost 7 bases and 4 bases, there was a span of 11 bases. This CDR3 spans 12 amino acids. Looked up from germline, CDR1 is DFQATT and CDR2 is SNEGSKA (reference sequence). CDR3 loop: CSGPDGYNEQFF. As DNA, the CDR3 is TGCAGTGGACCCGACGGATACAATGAGCAGTTCTTC.

The chain is built from TRBV5-6 and TRBJ2-5; 9 nucleotides agree with TRBD1. Germline V gene data show CDR1 as SGHDT and CDR2 as YYEEEE. This CDR3 region has 15 residues. With 4 bases clipped from V and 5 bases from J, the junction kept 9 bases outside the gene matches. For the CDR3, the DNA is TGTGCCAGCAGCCAAACGGACAGGGGCGGGGAGACCCAGTACTTC. Its protein is CASSQTDRGGETQYF.

This clonotype was seen a handful of times. The chain couples TRBV29-1 to TRBJ2-7; D is ambiguous. Germline CDR1 reads SQVTM; CDR2 reads ANQGSEA. The CDR3 totals 12 residues. The V gene lost 3 bases and the J gene lost 3 bases, with 9 bases spanning the gap. The CDR3 region is CSVEAADYEQYF. The DNA for the CDR3 is TGCAGCGTTGAGGCAGCCGACTACGAGCAGTACTTC.

The chain combines TRBV5-1 with TRBJ2-7; D may be TRBD1 (6 bases). The CDR3 contains 13 residues. V lost 8 bases and J lost 4, with 16 bases in between. The germline gives CDR1 SGHRS, CDR2 YFSETQ. The chain's CDR3 is CASRTGTRYEQYF. The CDR3 DNA reads TGCGCCAGTAGAACCGGGACAAGATACGAGCAGTACTTC. Variable domain in full (rest from reference TRBV5-1 and TRBJ2-7): KAGVTQTPRYLIKTRGQQVTLSCSPISGHRSVSWYQQTPGQGLQFLFEYFSETQRNKGNFPGRFSGRQFSNSRSEMNVSTLELGDSALYLCASRTGTRYEQYFGPGTRLTVT.

This clonotype has ten or more counts. The rearrangement uses TRBV20-1 and TRBJ2-4; maybe TRBD2 (6 bases). Germline lookup yields CDR1 DFQATT and CDR2 SNEGSKA (reference sequence). This CDR3 region has 15 residues. Trimming pared 5 bases from V and 7 bases from J, leaving 21 bases between. Written as DNA, the CDR3 is TGCAGTGCTTCAGCAGCGGGTTCCCTTTCCAACATTCAGTACTTC. Protein product: CSASAAGSLSNIQYF.

This clonotype was counted at least ten times. This chain links TRBV9 with TRBJ2-5, with 9 nucleotides matching TRBD2. The germline V gene encodes CDR1 SGDLS and CDR2 YYNGEE. V lost 4 bases and J lost 2; bases outside the gene matches: 6. This CDR3 comprises 15 residues. The CDR3 DNA is TGTGCCAGCAGCAAATCGACTAGCGGACAAGAGACCCAGTACTTC. Protein: CASSKSTSGQETQYF.

This clonotype was observed many times. This CDR3 is CASSSNPTGEQFF. CDR3 coding DNA: TGTGCCAGCAGTTCCAACCCGACAGGAGAGCAGTTCTTC. The V call is TRBV12-3 or TRBV12-4, the J call TRBJ2-1; possible D gene TRBD1, 6 bases. V was cut by 4 bases and J by 10 bases, with 14 bases left in between. The CDR3 loop spans 13 amino acids.

This clonotype was observed at least ten times. CDR3 DNA: TGTGCCAGCAGTTTATCTGGAAACACCATATATTTT. Residues: CASSLSGNTIYF. The genes are TRBV12-3 or TRBV12-4 and TRBJ1-3; unclear D gene. The CDR3 has 12 amino acids. The V and J ends lost 2 bases and 1 base respectively, with 0 bases between them.

This clonotype showed up many times. The chain recombines TRBV29-1 with TRBJ2-1; TRBD2 matches 13 bases. The germline CDR1 and CDR2 sequences are SQVTM and ANQGSEA. V dropped 4 bases and J dropped 9; count of bases not matched to a gene: 9. This CDR3 is 15 amino acids long. CDR3 sequence (DNA): TGCAGCGTTGGAGGAGGACTAGCGGGAGTTAGTGAGCAGTTCTTC. Its protein is CSVGGGLAGVSEQFF.

This clonotype showed up many times. The chain is built from TRBV29-1 and TRBJ1-4; the D gene is possibly TRBD1 (5 bases). The V and J ends lost 7 bases and 4 bases respectively, with 10 bases between them. Germline V lookup: CDR1 SQVTM, CDR2 ANQGSEA. The CDR3 is 12 residues long. CDR3 sequence: CSAGQGNEKLFF. The DNA of the CDR3 is TGCAGCGCGGGGCAGGGTAATGAAAAACTGTTTTTT.

This clonotype turned up a few times. J is TRBJ1-1 and V is TRBV20-1; D is possibly TRBD1 (5 bases). V lost 3 bases and J 1 base, leaving 18 bases between the germline ends. This CDR3 comprises 16 residues. The germline V gene has CDR1 DFQATT and CDR2 SNEGSKA (reference sequence). This CDR3 is CSARVGARTANTEAFF. As DNA, the CDR3 is TGCAGTGCTAGGGTCGGGGCCCGGACCGCGAACACTGAAGCTTTCTTT.

This clonotype appeared a few times. The chain is built from TRBV18 and TRBJ2-7; 8 nucleotides align to TRBD2. The germline V gene encodes CDR1 KGHSH and CDR2 LQKENI. There are 13 residues in the CDR3. V lost 2 bases and J lost 7; bases outside the gene matches: 4. For the CDR3, the DNA is TGTGCCAGCTCACCAAAAGCGGGAGTGGAGCAGTACTTC. Its protein product is CASSPKAGVEQYF. Full variable domain (rest looked up from reference TRBV18 and TRBJ2-7): NAGVMQNPRHLVRRRGQEARLRCSPMKGHSHVYWYRQLPEEGLKFMVYLQKENIIDESGMPKERFSAEFPKEGPSILRIQQVVRGDSAAYFCASSPKAGVEQYFGPGTRLTVT.

The chain recombines TRBV11-3 with TRBJ2-1; unclear D gene. The germline V gene encodes CDR1 SGHNT and CDR2 YENEEA. CDR3 length: 13 amino acids. Trimming stripped 6 bases from V and 9 bases from J, with 15 bases between. The CDR3 nucleotides are TGTGCCAGCAGTCCCGACTTAGGCGGTGAGCAGTTCTTC. Its translation: CASSPDLGGEQFF.

This rearrangement joins TRBV5-6 to TRBJ2-1, with 11 bases matching TRBD2. Germline V gene data show CDR1 as SGHDT and CDR2 as YYEEEE. With 7 bases clipped from V and 0 bases from J, the junction kept 6 bases outside the gene matches. The CDR3 is 16 residues long. The CDR3 sequence is CASFIAGGLSYNEQFF. The CDR3 DNA sequence: TGTGCCAGCTTCATAGCGGGAGGGCTCTCCTACAATGAGCAGTTCTTC. The whole variable domain, filled in from reference TRBV5-6 and TRBJ2-1, reads DAGVTQSPTHLIKTRGQQVTLRCSPKSGHDTVSWYQQALGQGPQFIFQYYEEEERQRGNFPDRFSGHQFPNYSSELNVNALLLGDSALYLCASFIAGGLSYNEQFFGPGTRLTVL.

This clonotype was found many times. The chain recombines TRBV20-1 with TRBJ1-2; D is perhaps TRBD1 (5 bases). This CDR3 spans 13 amino acids. The germline V gene has CDR1 DFQATT and CDR2 SNEGSKA (reference sequence). Trimming left V 6 bases short and J 0 bases short, with 11 bases between. CDR3 sequence (DNA): TGCAGTGCCAGCCGACAGACTAACTATGGCTACACCTTC. Encoded protein: CSASRQTNYGYTF.

This clonotype was recorded at least ten times. The chain employs TRBV20-1 and TRBJ1-5, with D perhaps TRBD1 (5 bases). Germline V CDR1 and CDR2: DFQATT, SNEGSKA (reference sequence). V lost 2 bases and J 7 bases, leaving 12 bases between the germline ends. The CDR3 contains 13 residues. CDR3 loop: CSARLQEDQPQHF. For the CDR3, the DNA is TGCAGTGCTAGACTACAGGAGGACCAGCCCCAGCATTTT.

This clonotype showed up many times. This sequence joins TRBV12-3 or TRBV12-4 and TRBJ1-5; possible D gene TRBD1, 5 bases. The CDR3 spans 15 residues. Deletions cut 3 bases from V and 3 bases from J, with 12 bases between. As DNA, the CDR3 is TGTGCCAGCAGTTTGGGGACCTCGCTCAATCAGCCCCAGCATTTT. Translating it yields CASSLGTSLNQPQHF.